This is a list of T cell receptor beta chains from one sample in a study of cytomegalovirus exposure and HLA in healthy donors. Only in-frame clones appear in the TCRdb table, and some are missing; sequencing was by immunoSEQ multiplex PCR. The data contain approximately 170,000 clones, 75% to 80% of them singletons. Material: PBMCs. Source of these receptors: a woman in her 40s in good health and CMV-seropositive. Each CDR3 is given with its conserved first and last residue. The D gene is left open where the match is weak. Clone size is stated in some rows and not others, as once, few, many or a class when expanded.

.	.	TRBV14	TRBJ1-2	TGTGCCAGCAAGCGGTCAGGGGAAGGCTACACCTTC	CASKRSGEGYTF
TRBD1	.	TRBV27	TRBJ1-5	TGTGCCAGCAGGCGCGTGACAGGGGGCCTTGCAGATAGCAATCAGCCCCAGCATTTT	CASRRVTGGLADSNQPQHF
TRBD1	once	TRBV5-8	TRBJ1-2	TGTGCCAGCCGACAGGGGAACTATGGCTACACCTTC	CASRQGNYGYTF
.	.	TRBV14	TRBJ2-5	TGTGCCAGCAGCCCCCGGGTCCAAGAGACCCAGTACTTC	CASSPRVQETQYF
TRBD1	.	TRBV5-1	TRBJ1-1	TGCGCCAGCAGACCGCAGGGGGTGAACACTGAAGCTTTCTTT	CASRPQGVNTEAFF
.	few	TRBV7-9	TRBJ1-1	TGTGCCAGCAGCTTTGGGCACGACACTGAAGCTTTCTTT	CASSFGHDTEAFF
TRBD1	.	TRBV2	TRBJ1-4	TGTGCCAGCAGTCAACCCGGACAGGGGGCGGCTAATGAAAAACTGTTTTTT	CASSQPGQGAANEKLFF
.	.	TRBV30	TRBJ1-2	TGTGCCTGGAGTGTTGACAGTAACTATGGCTACACCTTC	CAWSVDSNYGYTF
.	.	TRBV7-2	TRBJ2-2	TGTGCCAGCAGGTTTGACCGGGTGAACACCGGGGAGCTGTTTTTT	CASRFDRVNTGELFF
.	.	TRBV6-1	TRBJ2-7	TGTGCCAGCCTCATTGGGGCCCCGACCCCCGAGCAGTACTTC	CASLIGAPTPEQYF
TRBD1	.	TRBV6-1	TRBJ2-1	TGTGCCAGCAATAAAGCGGACAGGGGTTCCTACAATGAGCAGTTCTTC	CASNKADRGSYNEQFF
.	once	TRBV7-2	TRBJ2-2	TGTGCCAGCAGCCTCGTTGTGGGTCAAGGAGACACCGGGGAGCTGTTTTTT	CASSLVVGQGDTGELFF
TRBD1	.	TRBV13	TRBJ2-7	TGTGCCAGCAGCAGGGGGACAGGGGTCGGCTCCTACGAGCAGTACTTC	CASSRGTGVGSYEQYF
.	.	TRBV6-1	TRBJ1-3	TGTGCCAGCAGTCTAGGGGTTGCTGGAAACACCATATATTTT	CASSLGVAGNTIYF
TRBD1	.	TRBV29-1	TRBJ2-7	TGCAGCGCATCTCGGGACAGATACGAGCAGTACTTC	CSASRDRYEQYF
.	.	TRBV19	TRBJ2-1	TGTGCCGCAAGTAGTTCCATCGGGAGTCTCTACAATGAGCAGTTCTTC	CAASSSIGSLYNEQFF
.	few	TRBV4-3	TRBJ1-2	TGCGCCAGCAGCCAAATTGACAGTCAGGGAATTAAATTC	CASSQIDSQGIKF
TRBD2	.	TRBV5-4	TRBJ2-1	TGTGCCAGCAGCTCCCCGGGGGGTAGGGATGAGCAGTTCTTC	CASSSPGGRDEQFF
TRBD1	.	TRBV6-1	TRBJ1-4	TGTGCCAGCAGTGAGCCCAGGGGGCGAGAAAAACTGTTTTTT	CASSEPRGREKLFF
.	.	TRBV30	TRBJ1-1	TGTGCCTGGAGTGTAAACAGGAACACTGAAGCTTTCTTT	CAWSVNRNTEAFF
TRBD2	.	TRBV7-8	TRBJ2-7	TGTGCCAGCAGCCCCAACCTAGCGGGAGGACATTCCTACGAGCAGTACTTC	CASSPNLAGGHSYEQYF
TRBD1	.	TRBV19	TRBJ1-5	TGTGCCAGTAGATCCGGACAGGGTAATCAGCCCCAGCATTTT	CASRSGQGNQPQHF
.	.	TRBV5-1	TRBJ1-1	TGCGCCAGCAGTCCTCAGGGGCGTGAAGCTTTCTTT	CASSPQGREAFF
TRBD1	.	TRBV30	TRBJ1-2	TGTGCCTGGGGACAGGGGTTTAACTATGGCTACACCTTC	CAWGQGFNYGYTF
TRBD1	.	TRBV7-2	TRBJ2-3	TGTGCCAGCAGCTTAGGGACAGGGTCTGCAGATACGCAGTATTTT	CASSLGTGSADTQYF
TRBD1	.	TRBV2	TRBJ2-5	TGTGCCAGCAAACGGACAGGGGTCCCGGAGACCCAGTACTTC	CASKRTGVPETQYF
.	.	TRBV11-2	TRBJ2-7	TGTGCCAGCAGCCCCCAGTACGAGCAGTACTTC	CASSPQYEQYF
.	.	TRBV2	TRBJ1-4	TGTGCCAGCTCGCCGAGGGCCAAAGGAGGGGAAAAACTGTTTTTT	CASSPRAKGGEKLFF
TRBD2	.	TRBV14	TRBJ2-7	TGTGCCAGCAGCCCTCTCGGGACTAGCGGATTCTACGAGCAGTACTTC	CASSPLGTSGFYEQYF
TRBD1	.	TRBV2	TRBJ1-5	TGTGCCAGCAGTTCAAGACAGGGTAATCAGCCCCAGCATTTT	CASSSRQGNQPQHF
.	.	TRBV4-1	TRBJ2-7	TGCGCCAGCAGCCAACCCGGGTCCCTTTACGAGCAGTACTTC	CASSQPGSLYEQYF
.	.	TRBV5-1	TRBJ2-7	TGCGCCAGCAGCTATAGGGACAACTACGAGCAGTACTTC	CASSYRDNYEQYF
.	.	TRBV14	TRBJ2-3	TGTGCCAGCAGCCAGAGTAGCACAGATACGCAGTATTTT	CASSQSSTDTQYF
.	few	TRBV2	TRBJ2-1	TGTGCCAGCACCCTACTAGCTCCTCAATTGGGGGAGCAGTTCTTC	CASTLLAPQLGEQFF
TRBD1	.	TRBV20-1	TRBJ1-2	TGCAGTGGGACAGGGGGTAATGGCTACACCTTC	CSGTGGNGYTF
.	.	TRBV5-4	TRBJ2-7	TGTGCCAGCAGCTCAAACAATAACAGGGCGGACGAGCAGTACTTC	CASSSNNNRADEQYF
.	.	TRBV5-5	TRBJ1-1	TGTGCCAGCAGCTTGGCGCAGGGAGGGACCGAAGCTTTCTTT	CASSLAQGGTEAFF
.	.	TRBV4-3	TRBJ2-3	TGCGCCAGCAGCCAAGAACGGAGACTAGATAGGTTCACAGATACGCAGTATTTT	CASSQERRLDRFTDTQYF
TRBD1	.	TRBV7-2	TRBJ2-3	TGTGCCAGCAGCACGGGACAGGGGAAAGATACGCAGTATTTT	CASSTGQGKDTQYF
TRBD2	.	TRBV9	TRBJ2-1	TGTGCCAGCAGCGCGCGGGGGACTATTGGGTGGGGCAATGAGCAGTTCTTC	CASSARGTIGWGNEQFF
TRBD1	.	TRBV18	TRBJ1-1	TGTGCCAGCTCGCCGGACAGGGCTGCGACTACTGAAGCTTTCTTT	CASSPDRAATTEAFF
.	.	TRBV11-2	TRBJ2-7	TGTGCCAGCAGCCCCGGCGGGACAGCAAGCTCCTACGAGCAGTACTTC	CASSPGGTASSYEQYF
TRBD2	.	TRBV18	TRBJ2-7	TGTGCCAGCTCAACCGGGGAAGGACTAGCGGTTCAGTACTTC	CASSTGEGLAVQYF
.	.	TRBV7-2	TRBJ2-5	TGTGCCAGCGCCCAGGGGCGGAGAGAGACCCAGTACTTC	CASAQGRRETQYF
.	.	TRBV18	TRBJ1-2	TGTGCCAGCTCACCAATAGGGGCGAAATATGGCTACACCTTC	CASSPIGAKYGYTF
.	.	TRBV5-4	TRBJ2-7	TGTGCCAGCAGCAAGGGACTTCACTACGAGCAGTACTTC	CASSKGLHYEQYF
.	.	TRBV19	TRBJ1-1	TGTGCCAGTACTTCCACAGGGATGGACACTGAAGCTTTCTTT	CASTSTGMDTEAFF
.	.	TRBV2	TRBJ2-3	TGTGCCAGCAGTGAAGCGCAGGTCGGCCGGGGAACAGATACGCAGTATTTT	CASSEAQVGRGTDTQYF
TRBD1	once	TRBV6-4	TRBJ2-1	TGTGCCAGCAGACCGGACAGGGAGTTCAATGAGCAGTTCTTC	CASRPDREFNEQFF
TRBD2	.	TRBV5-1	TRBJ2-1	TGCGCCAGCAGCCGCTCCGGGACTAGCGGGAGTTTCTCACCAAGCTCCTACAATGAGCAGTTCTTC	CASSRSGTSGSFSPSSYNEQFF
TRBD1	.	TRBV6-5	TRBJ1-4	TGTGCCAGCAGCTACAGGGGGCTAACTAATGAAAAACTGTTTTTT	CASSYRGLTNEKLFF
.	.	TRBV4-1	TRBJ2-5	TGCGCCAGCAGCGCGCCCGGGACAAAGTACCAAGAGACCCAGTACTTC	CASSAPGTKYQETQYF
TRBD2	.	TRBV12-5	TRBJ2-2	TGTGCTAGTGGCTTGATTCTAGCGGGAGAGTACACCGGGGAGCTGTTTTTT	CASGLILAGEYTGELFF
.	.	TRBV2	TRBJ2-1	TGTGCCAGCATCGAGCGGACTTCCTACAATGAGCAGTTCTTC	CASIERTSYNEQFF